This TCR beta chain was recorded in a study of response to subunit inactivated influenza vaccine (dated by TCRdb to about 2018). In the study overall: Deep quantitative profiling of the T cell receptor repertoire was used in the study to follow responses to a trivalent subunit inactivated influenza vaccine. The research as a whole found: The authors proposed that each seasonal influenza vaccination may bring in only a limited number of new T cells.

This clonotype occurred many times. Its antigen is currently not known. Base quality data are lacking; no much larger clone is found one base away. The method was RT-PCR. Instrument on record: Illumina HiSeq 2500. TCRdb reworked the public reads: Q25 trimming with fastp, MiXCR clone assembly, productive beta chains retained. Every CDR3 protein is listed once, alongside the most common genes and DNA of its rows. This sample gives 700,000 to 900,000 distinct CDR3 sequences in total; approximately 22% of them show up just once. The top ten clonotypes cover 9.5% to 13% of the sample. V is pared back by 5 bases and J by 2 bases, with 13 bases lying between the germline termini. The CDR3 holds 15 amino acids from the cysteine to the phenylalanine. Only the CDR3 part of the read is kept: 45 bases, read in frame from the first base.

The sequencing here drew on PBMCs from blood, taken roughly 5 days after vaccination. The receptor was isolated from a man between 50 and 59 years old who received an inactivated influenza vaccine. Donor details come from another sample of the same person, matched by shared clones. Recombination joined TRBV12-3 or TRBV12-4 with TRBJ1-5, with TRBD1 as a weak D call on 5 bases. The bases read TGTGCCAGCAGTCCCCAGGGTTTTGGCAATCAGCCCCAGCATTTT. Its translation is CASSPQGFGNQPQHF.